Below, 32 T cell receptor beta chains from the same sample are listed, as sequenced in a study of blood T cell repertoires in COVID-19 (TCRdb year 2020). Library preparation employed the immunoSEQ multiplex PCR assay. TCRdb limited this immuneACCESS table to in-frame rearrangements with V and J called. A share of clones is missing; checked studies link under half to unresolved V genes, and the rest is unexplained. This sample holds roughly 55,000 clones; around four fifths were observed only once. The ten biggest clones cover about 2% of the sample. The sample comprised peripheral blood. All receptors come from a woman aged 55-75 years with acute or convalescent COVID-19.

This sequence joins TRBV7-6 and TRBJ2-1; the D gene is possibly TRBD2 (6 bases). CDR3 length equals 15 residues. Trimming pared 1 base from V and 7 bases from J, leaving 14 bases between. Germline V gene data show CDR1 as SGHVS and CDR2 as FNYEAQ. The CDR3 protein is CASSLDAGIYNEQFF. CDR3 bases: TGTGCCAGCAGCTTAGATGCGGGAATCTATAATGAGCAGTTCTTC.

This chain joins TRBV25-1 and TRBJ1-2; possible D gene TRBD1, 6 bases. There are 13 residues in the CDR3. V was shortened by 3 bases and J by 8 bases, with 13 bases between the two germline ends. The germline gives CDR1 MGHDK, CDR2 SYGVNS. The CDR3 spells CASSEGARVGYTF. The CDR3 DNA sequence: TGTGCCAGCAGTGAGGGGGCGAGAGTGGGCTACACCTTC.

The genes are TRBV27 and TRBJ2-1, with 16 bases lining up with TRBD2. This CDR3 is built from 14 residues. The germline gives CDR1 MNHEY, CDR2 SMNVEV (reference sequence). The ends lost 6 bases at V and 12 bases at J; junction bases unmatched: 5. Written as DNA, the CDR3 is TGTGCCAGCAGCTCGGGACTAGCGGGGGGGCCGCAGTTCTTC. Encoded protein: CASSSGLAGGPQFF.

In this sample, this clone turned up once. The V call is TRBV28, the J call TRBJ1-2; a weak D match, TRBD1 (5 bases). Trimming removed 6 bases from V and 3 bases from J, with 8 bases in between. CDR3 size: 12 residues. The germline V gene has CDR1 MDHEN and CDR2 SYDVKM. CDR3 region: CASRGDYYGYTF. In DNA form, the CDR3 reads TGTGCCAGCAGGGGGGACTACTATGGCTACACCTTC.

J is TRBJ2-3 and V is TRBV2; D is ambiguous. Looked up from germline, CDR1 is SNHLY and CDR2 is FYNNEI. The CDR3 runs to 13 residues. The germline V and J ends were trimmed by 5 bases and 1 base, with 7 bases remaining between them. The CDR3 DNA sequence: TGTGCCAGCAGTCTACCGGGCACAGATACGCAGTATTTT. It yields the protein CASSLPGTDTQYF.

The rearrangement links TRBV15 to TRBJ2-3; 8 bases line up with TRBD2. CDR3 length equals 18 residues. Trimming at V came to 6 bases and at J to 1 base, leaving 15 bases not matched to a gene. The germline V gene encodes CDR1 LNHNV and CDR2 YYDKDF (reference sequence). In nucleotides, the CDR3 is TGTGCCACCAGAGGGATAACCGGGGGGGCGCACGGCACAGATACGCAGTATTTT. Protein: CATRGITGGAHGTDTQYF.

The genes are TRBV6-6 and TRBJ1-2, with unresolved D. Deletions cut 7 bases from V and 0 bases from J, with 12 bases between. This CDR3 spans 14 amino acids. CDR1 and CDR2 from the germline V gene are MNHNY and SVGAGI (reference sequence). The CDR3 coding sequence is TGTGCCAGCACTCAAACCGGAGCTAACTATGGCTACACCTTC. Its translation is CASTQTGANYGYTF.

The rearrangement uses TRBV5-6 and TRBJ1-2, with 11 bases matching TRBD1. The germline gives CDR1 SGHDT, CDR2 YYEEEE. The CDR3 extends over 15 amino acids. Trimming took 4 bases from V and 7 from J; bases not matched to a gene: 9. The CDR3 here is CASSDSDRGLTGYTF. The CDR3 DNA follows: TGTGCCAGCAGCGATTCGGACAGGGGGCTTACTGGCTACACCTTC.

V and J are TRBV5-1 and TRBJ2-1, with D possibly matching TRBD2 (5 bases). Germline CDR1 SGHRS, CDR2 YFSETQ. CDR3 length equals 14 residues. V was clipped by 0 bases and J by 6 bases, with 10 bases between them. CDR3 residues: CASSLVPGSNEQFF. The CDR3 DNA is TGCGCCAGCAGCTTGGTCCCGGGGTCCAATGAGCAGTTCTTC. Full variable domain (rest looked up from reference TRBV5-1 and TRBJ2-1): KAGVTQTPRYLIKTRGQQVTLSCSPISGHRSVSWYQQTPGQGLQFLFEYFSETQRNKGNFPGRFSGRQFSNSRSEMNVSTLELGDSALYLCASSLVPGSNEQFFGPGTRLTVL.

This clone was counted a few times. This chain connects TRBV5-4 to TRBJ1-1, with 11 nucleotides matching TRBD1. The CDR3 has 13 amino acids. V lost 5 bases, J lost 5 bases, and 2 bases stayed unmatched. The V gene's germline CDR1 is SGHNT and CDR2 YYREEE (reference sequence). CDR3 sequence reads: CASRRDRGTEAFF. CDR3 bases: TGTGCCAGCAGGCGGGACAGGGGGACTGAAGCTTTCTTT.

J is TRBJ1-2 and V is TRBV5-6, with 7 bases lining up with TRBD1. Germline-derived CDR1 and CDR2 are SGHDT and YYEEEE. The trim removed 4 bases at V and 4 bases at J, leaving 4 bases unmatched. This CDR3 is 13 amino acids long. The CDR3: CASSRRGFYGYTF. CDR3 sequence (DNA): TGTGCCAGCAGCCGCAGGGGGTTCTATGGCTACACCTTC.

This chain joins TRBV29-1 and TRBJ2-6; maybe TRBD1 (6 bases). Germline CDR1 is SQVTM and CDR2 is ANQGSEA. Trimming left V 0 bases short and J 8 bases short, with 8 bases between. The length of the CDR3 is 13 residues. Written as DNA, the CDR3 is TGCAGCGTTGAAGACAGGGGTACCAACGTCCTGACTTTC. Its protein is CSVEDRGTNVLTF.

This clone was counted a single time. The chain is built from TRBV6-2 or TRBV6-3 and TRBJ1-1; 8 bases match TRBD1. CDR3 size: 16 residues. The germline V gene encodes CDR1 MNHEY and CDR2 SVGEGT. Unmatched junction bases numbered 3, after V lost 0 bases and J lost 0 bases. The CDR3 DNA follows: TGTGCCAGCAGTTACTCCCTACAGGGGGTGAACACTGAAGCTTTCTTT. Amino acid sequence: CASSYSLQGVNTEAFF.

The chain uses TRBV5-6 and TRBJ1-5; 9 positions match TRBD1. Germline V gene lookup returns CDR1 SGHDT and CDR2 YYEEEE. The CDR3 loop spans 14 amino acids. V shed 5 bases, J shed 3 bases, and the junction held 3 bases outside the gene matches. The CDR3 loop reads CASSRTGDNQPQHF. CDR3 nucleotide sequence: TGTGCCAGCAGTCGGACAGGGGACAATCAGCCCCAGCATTTT.

This clone showed up just a few times. V usage is TRBV18 and J usage is TRBJ2-1; TRBD2 matches at 9 bases. CDR3 length: 15 residues. Trimming at V came to 3 bases and at J to 7 bases, leaving 7 bases not matched to a gene. Germline V gene data show CDR1 as KGHSH and CDR2 as LQKENI. This CDR3 reads CASSPLRLAGNEQFF. CDR3 coding DNA: TGTGCCAGCTCACCTCTCCGGCTAGCGGGAAATGAGCAGTTCTTC.

The chain joins TRBV9 to TRBJ2-3; TRBD1 matches at 11 bases. This CDR3 comprises 19 residues. Germline V gives CDR1 SGDLS, CDR2 YYNGEE. V trimming: 1 base; J trimming: 6 bases; junction bases outside the gene matches: 16. This CDR3 is CASSVSRDRRGQGVDTQYF. CDR3 nucleotide sequence: TGTGCCAGCAGCGTATCACGGGATAGGAGGGGACAGGGGGTTGATACGCAGTATTTT. The variable domain in full, completed from reference TRBV9 and TRBJ2-3, reads DSGVTQTPKHLITATGQRVTLRCSPRSGDLSVYWYQQSLDQGLQFLIQYYNGEERAKGNILERFSAQQFPDLHSELNLSSLELGDSALYFCASSVSRDRRGQGVDTQYFGPGTRLTVL.

This chain joins TRBV5-4 and TRBJ1-1; D is possibly TRBD1 (5 bases). Trimming took 4 bases from V and 1 from J, leaving 20 bases between them. The CDR3 length is 17 residues. Germline CDR1 and CDR2: SGHNT and YYREEE (reference sequence). The CDR3 DNA is TGTGCCAGCAGCACCGCGGCGGGGACCTCAGAGAACACTGAAGCTTTCTTT. Residues: CASSTAAGTSENTEAFF. The whole variable domain, filled in from reference TRBV5-4 and TRBJ1-1, reads ETGVTQSPTHLIKTRGQQVTLRCSSQSGHNTVSWYQQALGQGPQFIFQYYREEENGRGNFPPRFSGLQFPNYSSELNVNALELDDSALYLCASSTAAGTSENTEAFFGQGTRLTVV.

The chain carries TRBV10-3 and TRBJ1-1, with D perhaps TRBD1 (6 bases). The CDR3 runs to 13 residues. Germline loops: CDR1 ENHRY, CDR2 SYGVKD. With 5 bases removed from V and 3 bases from J, the gap between germline ends came to 10 bases. CDR3 residues: CAISRQDDTEAFF. The CDR3 bases are TGTGCCATCAGTAGACAGGATGACACTGAAGCTTTCTTT.

This clone was seen a handful of times. The chain is built from TRBV5-6 and TRBJ2-7; D possibly corresponds to TRBD1 (6 bases). CDR3 length: 15 residues. V lost 4 bases and J lost 2, with 16 bases in between. Germline CDR1 and CDR2: SGHDT and YYEEEE. The CDR3 DNA reads TGTGCCAGCAGCGGACGGACAGCTAGTACCTACGAGCAGTACTTC. This encodes CASSGRTASTYEQYF.

This chain uses TRBV5-1 with TRBJ2-3, with 10 bases identical to TRBD2. V dropped 4 bases and J dropped 2; count of bases not matched to a gene: 7. Per germline, CDR1 SGHRS and CDR2 YFSETQ. The CDR3 extends over 16 amino acids. The CDR3: CASSGDSGGTTDTQYF. In DNA, the CDR3 is TGCGCCAGCAGCGGGGATAGCGGGGGGACCACAGATACGCAGTATTTT.

This sequence joins TRBV5-6 and TRBJ2-7; D might be TRBD1 (5 bases). The CDR3 runs 12 residues. Germline lookup yields CDR1 SGHDT and CDR2 YYEEEE. V was clipped by 3 bases and J by 4 bases, with 8 bases between them. The CDR3 DNA reads TGTGCCAGCAGCTCGGACATTTACGAGCAGTACTTC. Encoded protein: CASSSDIYEQYF.

The chain combines TRBV28 with TRBJ2-1, with a tentative D call TRBD2 (7 bases). V lost 6 bases, J lost 4 bases, and 16 bases lay in between. There are 15 residues in the CDR3. Germline CDR1 MDHEN, CDR2 SYDVKM. CDR3 DNA sequence: TGTGCCAGCAGCAACCCGGGGGGCACTTACAATGAGCAGTTCTTC. Translation: CASSNPGGTYNEQFF.

This clone was detected only once. DNA of the CDR3: TGCGCCAGCAGCCAAGAGGTGGGACAGGTATTACAGCCCCAGCATTTT. This encodes CASSQEVGQVLQPQHF. The rearrangement uses TRBV4-1 and TRBJ1-5; 8 bases map to TRBD1. V shed 0 bases and J 7 bases; nucleotides not matched to a gene: 8. Germline V CDR1 and CDR2: MGHRA, YSYEKL. The CDR3 has 16 residues.

V gene TRBV5-6 combines with J gene TRBJ1-4; D perhaps matches TRBD1 (6 bases). Trimming shortened V by 3 bases and J by 7 bases, and 16 bases separated the two germline ends. Germline V lookup: CDR1 SGHDT, CDR2 YYEEEE. The CDR3 totals 15 residues. The CDR3 region has the DNA TGTGCCAGCAGCTCCGCGGGGGGGCCTGGTGAAAAACTGTTTTTT. This encodes CASSSAGGPGEKLFF.

The chain uses TRBV3-1 (or the pseudogene TRBV3-2) and TRBJ1-4; the match to TRBD1 covers 12 bases. The germline V gene has CDR1 LGHDT and CDR2 YNNKEL (reference sequence). The CDR3 has 16 amino acids. With 4 bases clipped from V and 7 bases from J, the junction kept 7 bases outside the gene matches. The DNA of the CDR3 is TGTGCCAGCAGCCGCGCCGGGACAGGGGGCGGTGAAAAACTGTTTTTT. This encodes CASSRAGTGGGEKLFF.

The chain is built from TRBV3-1 (or the pseudogene TRBV3-2) and TRBJ2-3, with 8 bases aligning to TRBD2. V gave up 0 bases and J gave up 2 bases; unmatched junction bases: 7. The CDR3 totals 17 residues. The germline V gene has CDR1 LGHDT and CDR2 YNNKEL (reference sequence). Here the CDR3 reads CASSQDRVAGLTDTQYF. The CDR3 region has the DNA TGTGCCAGCAGCCAAGATCGGGTAGCGGGGCTCACAGATACGCAGTATTTT.

This sequence joins TRBV4-1 and TRBJ1-6; 8 positions agree with TRBD1. V dropped 1 base and J dropped 10; count of bases not matched to a gene: 15. CDR1 and CDR2 (germline): MGHRA, YSYEKL. This CDR3 is 18 amino acids long. CDR3 in DNA: TGCGCCAGCAGCCAAGCCGTCGTTGGGACAGGTAGTAAGTCACCCCTCCACTTT. As protein: CASSQAVVGTGSKSPLHF.

V and J are TRBV28 and TRBJ2-5; 10 nucleotides match TRBD1. The germline CDR1 and CDR2 sequences are MDHEN and SYDVKM. The length of the CDR3 is 14 residues. J gave up 5 bases and V 6 bases, and 6 bases lay outside the gene matches. CDR3 amino acids: CASSRQGARETQYF. Here the CDR3 DNA reads TGTGCCAGCAGCCGACAGGGGGCAAGGGAGACCCAGTACTTC.

The rearrangement joins TRBV2 to TRBJ1-2; D might be TRBD1 (5 bases). The CDR3 spans 14 residues. Germline V CDR1 and CDR2: SNHLY, FYNNEI. Trimming took off 2 bases at V and 8 bases at J, with 15 bases between the two ends. The CDR3 region is CASSESRGTGGYTF. Here the CDR3 DNA reads TGTGCCAGCAGTGAATCCCGGGGGACGGGAGGCTACACCTTC.

The V gene is TRBV21-1, the J gene TRBJ2-5; the D call TRBD2 from the table was never checked on the DNA. TRBV21-1 is a pseudogene. The CDR3 runs 16 residues. CDR3 bases: TGTGCCAGCAGCATAAGCGTGGCTAGCGCCCAAGAGACCCAGTACTTC. Protein: CASSISVASAQETQYF.

V gene TRBV30 combines with J gene TRBJ1-5, with 7 bases that match TRBD1. Germline CDR1 reads GTSNPN; CDR2 reads SVGIG (reference sequence). The CDR3 is 17 amino acids. Unmatched junction bases numbered 15, after V lost 7 bases and J lost 0 bases. The CDR3 is CASPRDSYTHSNQPQHF. The CDR3 bases are TGTGCCTCCCCTCGGGACAGTTATACACATAGCAATCAGCCCCAGCATTTT.

The V gene is TRBV5-6, the J gene TRBJ1-6, with a tentative D call TRBD1 (5 bases). Germline lookup yields CDR1 SGHDT and CDR2 YYEEEE. V dropped 0 bases and J dropped 1 base, with 5 bases sitting between them. This CDR3 is 15 amino acids long. This CDR3 is CASSLDRSYNSPLHF. CDR3 nucleotide sequence: TGTGCCAGCAGCTTGGACAGGTCCTATAATTCACCCCTCCACTTT.